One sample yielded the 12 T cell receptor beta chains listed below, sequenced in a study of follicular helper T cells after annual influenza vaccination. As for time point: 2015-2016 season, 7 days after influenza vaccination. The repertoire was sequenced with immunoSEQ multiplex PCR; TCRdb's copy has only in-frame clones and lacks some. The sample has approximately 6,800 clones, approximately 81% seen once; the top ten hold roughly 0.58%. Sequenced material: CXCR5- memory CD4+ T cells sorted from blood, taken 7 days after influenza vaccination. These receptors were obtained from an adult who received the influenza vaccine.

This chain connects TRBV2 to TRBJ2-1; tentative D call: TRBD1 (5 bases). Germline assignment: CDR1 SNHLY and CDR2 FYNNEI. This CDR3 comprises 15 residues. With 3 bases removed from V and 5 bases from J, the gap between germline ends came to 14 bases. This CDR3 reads CASSEQGRKNNEQFF. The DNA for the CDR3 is TGTGCCAGCAGTGAGCAGGGAAGGAAAAACAATGAGCAGTTCTTC.

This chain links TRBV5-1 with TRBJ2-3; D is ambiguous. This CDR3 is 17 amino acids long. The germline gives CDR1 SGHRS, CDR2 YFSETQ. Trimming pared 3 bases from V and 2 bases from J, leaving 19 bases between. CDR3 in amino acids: CASSSNPSWVYTDTQYF. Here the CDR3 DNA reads TGCGCCAGCAGCTCCAACCCTTCGTGGGTGTACACAGATACGCAGTATTTT.

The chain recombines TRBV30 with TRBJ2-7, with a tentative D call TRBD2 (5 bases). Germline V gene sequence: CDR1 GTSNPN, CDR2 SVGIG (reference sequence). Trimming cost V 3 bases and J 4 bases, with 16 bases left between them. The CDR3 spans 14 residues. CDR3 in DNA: TGTGCCTGGAGCCGAGGGAGTTGGCAGTACGAGCAGTACTTC. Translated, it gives CAWSRGSWQYEQYF.

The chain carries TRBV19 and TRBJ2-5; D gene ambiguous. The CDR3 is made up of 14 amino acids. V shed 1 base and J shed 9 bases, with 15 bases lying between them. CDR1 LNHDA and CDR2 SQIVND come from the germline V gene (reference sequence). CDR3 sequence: CASSIGGGLGAQYF. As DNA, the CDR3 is TGTGCCAGTAGTATAGGAGGTGGGCTTGGGGCCCAGTACTTC.

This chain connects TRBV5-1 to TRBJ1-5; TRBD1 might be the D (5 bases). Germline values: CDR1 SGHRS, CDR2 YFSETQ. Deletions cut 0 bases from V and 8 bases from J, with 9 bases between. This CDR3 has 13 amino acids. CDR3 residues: CASSLAGGEPQHF. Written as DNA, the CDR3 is TGCGCCAGCAGCTTGGCCGGGGGTGAGCCCCAGCATTTT. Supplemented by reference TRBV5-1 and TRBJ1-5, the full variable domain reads KAGVTQTPRYLIKTRGQQVTLSCSPISGHRSVSWYQQTPGQGLQFLFEYFSETQRNKGNFPGRFSGRQFSNSRSEMNVSTLELGDSALYLCASSLAGGEPQHFGDGTRLSIL.

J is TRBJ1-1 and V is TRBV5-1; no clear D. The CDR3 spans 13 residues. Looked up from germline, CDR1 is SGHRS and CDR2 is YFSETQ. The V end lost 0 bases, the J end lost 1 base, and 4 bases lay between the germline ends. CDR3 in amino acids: CASSLGANTEAFF. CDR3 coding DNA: TGCGCCAGCAGCTTGGGCGCGAACACTGAAGCTTTCTTT.

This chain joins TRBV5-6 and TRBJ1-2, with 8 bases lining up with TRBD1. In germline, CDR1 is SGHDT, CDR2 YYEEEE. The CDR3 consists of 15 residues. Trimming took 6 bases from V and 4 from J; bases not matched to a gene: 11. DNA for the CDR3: TGTGCCAGCACCGATACAGGGGGAGGGGTCTATGGCTACACCTTC. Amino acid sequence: CASTDTGGGVYGYTF. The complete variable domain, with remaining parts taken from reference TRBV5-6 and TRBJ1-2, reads DAGVTQSPTHLIKTRGQQVTLRCSPKSGHDTVSWYQQALGQGPQFIFQYYEEEERQRGNFPDRFSGHQFPNYSSELNVNALLLGDSALYLCASTDTGGGVYGYTFGSGTRLTVV.

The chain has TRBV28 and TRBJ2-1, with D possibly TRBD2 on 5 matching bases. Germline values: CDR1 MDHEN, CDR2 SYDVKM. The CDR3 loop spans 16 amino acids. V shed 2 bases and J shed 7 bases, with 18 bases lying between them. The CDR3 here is CASSLGWAGGKNEQFF. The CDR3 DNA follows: TGTGCCAGCAGTTTAGGGTGGGCAGGAGGAAAAAATGAGCAGTTCTTC. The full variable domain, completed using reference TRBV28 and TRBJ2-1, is DVKVTQSSRYLVKRTGEKVFLECVQDMDHENMFWYRQDPGLGLRLIYFSYDVKMKEKGDIPEGYSVSREKKERFSLILESASTNQTSMYLCASSLGWAGGKNEQFFGPGTRLTVL.

The CDR3 protein is CASSASENYGYTF. CDR3 DNA: TGTGCCAGCTCCGCCTCTGAGAACTATGGCTACACCTTC. V is TRBV18 and J is TRBJ1-2; D is unresolved. CDR3 length: 13 amino acids. V shed 6 bases and J shed 2 bases, with 10 bases lying between them. CDR1 is KGHSH and CDR2 is LQKENI in the germline V gene.

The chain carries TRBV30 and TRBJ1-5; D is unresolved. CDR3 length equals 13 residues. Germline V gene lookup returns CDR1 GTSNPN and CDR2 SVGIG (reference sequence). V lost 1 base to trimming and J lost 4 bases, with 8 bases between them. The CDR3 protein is CAWSAQKNQPQHF. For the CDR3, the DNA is TGTGCCTGGAGTGCCCAGAAAAATCAGCCCCAGCATTTT.

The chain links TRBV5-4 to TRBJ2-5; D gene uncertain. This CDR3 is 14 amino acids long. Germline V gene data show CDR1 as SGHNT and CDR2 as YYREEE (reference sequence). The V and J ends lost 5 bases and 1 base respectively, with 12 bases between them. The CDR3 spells CASSRDLGQETQYF. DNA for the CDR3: TGTGCCAGCAGTAGGGATTTGGGCCAAGAGACCCAGTACTTC.

The DNA for the CDR3 is TGTGCCAGTATGTCCTCGTCCTCCTACGAGCAGTACTTC. The encoded protein is CASMSSSSYEQYF. The V call is TRBV28, the J call TRBJ2-7; D gene ambiguous. The CDR3 has 13 amino acids. Trimming cost V 9 bases and J 0 bases, with 12 bases left between them. Per the germline V gene, CDR1 is MDHEN and CDR2 is SYDVKM.